Each of the 23 T cell receptor beta chains below was sequenced from the same sample in a study of blood T cell repertoires in COVID-19. TCRdb keeps only in-frame clones here, not all; method: immunoSEQ multiplex PCR. The data contain 95,000 to 150,000 clones, 85% to 90% of them singletons. The sample taken for sequencing was peripheral blood. These receptors were obtained from a human donor in a cohort sampled during active COVID-19.

The chain combines TRBV2 with TRBJ1-2, with D maybe TRBD1 (5 bases). CDR3 size: 11 residues. Germline V gene sequence: CDR1 SNHLY, CDR2 FYNNEI. V lost 4 bases, J lost 8 bases, and 8 bases lay in between. This CDR3 is CASSVEGGYTF. The CDR3 DNA sequence: TGTGCCAGCAGTGTGGAGGGGGGCTACACCTTC.

About this clone itself: The junction shows a germline mismatch at one end, possibly a read error. This sample includes further DNA sequences coding for the same CDR3. The chain is built from TRBV10-3 and TRBJ2-5; TRBD1 is a possible D gene (5 bases). The CDR3 is made up of 13 amino acids. Germline V gene data show CDR1 as ENHRY and CDR2 as SYGVKD. CDR3 nucleotides: TGTGCCATTAGTGACCAGGGAATAGAGACCCAGTACTTC. Residues: CAISDQGIETQYF.

The gene calls are TRBV5-1 and TRBJ1-2; unclear D gene. This CDR3 is built from 14 residues. CDR1 and CDR2 from the germline V gene are SGHRS and YFSETQ. Trimming shortened V by 5 bases and J by 8 bases, and 19 bases separated the two germline ends. The CDR3 nucleotides read TGCGCCAGCAGTTATGACACCACCCAGCGGGGCTACACCTTC. Its translation: CASSYDTTQRGYTF.

The rearrangement links TRBV2 to TRBJ1-4; unclear D gene. V was trimmed by 8 bases and J by 3 bases, leaving 10 bases between them. Germline V CDR1 and CDR2: SNHLY, FYNNEI. The CDR3 consists of 13 residues. CDR3 DNA: TGTGCCAGCGGTCGGTTAGCTAATGAAAAACTGTTTTTT. It codes for CASGRLANEKLFF.

CDR3 amino acids: CASSIKTVYPLYEQYF. DNA of the CDR3: TGTGCCAGCAGTATAAAGACAGTTTACCCCCTCTACGAGCAGTACTTC. The chain recombines TRBV27 with TRBJ2-7, with TRBD1 as a possible D gene (5 bases). The CDR3 totals 16 residues. CDR1 is MNHEY, CDR2 SMNVEV, per germline (reference sequence). V was clipped by 5 bases and J by 3 bases, with 20 bases between them.

The CDR3 is CASSLGLAASTDTQYF. The CDR3 region has the DNA TGTGCCAGCAGCTTAGGCCTAGCGGCTAGCACAGATACGCAGTATTTT. The rearrangement links TRBV11-2 to TRBJ2-3, with 7 bases lining up with TRBD2. Trimming took 1 base from V and 0 from J; bases not matched to a gene: 4. Germline V gene data show CDR1 as SGHAT and CDR2 as FQNNGV. The CDR3 contains 16 residues.

The chain has TRBV14 and TRBJ1-2, with D perhaps TRBD1 (6 bases). This CDR3 spans 17 amino acids. The germline V gene encodes CDR1 SGHDN and CDR2 FVKESK. V was shortened by 0 bases and J by 2 bases, with 16 bases between the two germline ends. The CDR3 DNA sequence: TGTGCCAGCAGCCAAGAAGGCGGGGGACACGAAAACTATGGCTACACCTTC. Translated, it gives CASSQEGGGHENYGYTF.

This sequence joins TRBV10-3 and TRBJ2-3; 9 nucleotides line up with TRBD2. The V gene's germline CDR1 is ENHRY and CDR2 SYGVKD. V was pared by 4 bases and J by 2 bases, with 4 bases of the junction left unmatched. The CDR3 has 15 amino acids. The CDR3, as DNA: TGTGCCATCAGTGCGCTAGCGGGGACCACAGATACGCAGTATTTT. Its protein is CAISALAGTTDTQYF.

The chain has TRBV9 and TRBJ2-1; D gene ambiguous. V was trimmed by 0 bases and J by 3 bases, leaving 7 bases between them. The germline V gene encodes CDR1 SGDLS and CDR2 YYNGEE. The CDR3 contains 14 residues. The DNA for the CDR3 is TGTGCCAGCAGCGTAGTCAGTAACTACAATGAGCAGTTCTTC. Translation: CASSVVSNYNEQFF.

CDR3 region: CASSSWTGEYGYTF. CDR3 coding DNA: TGCGCCAGCAGCTCATGGACAGGGGAATATGGCTACACCTTC. The V call is TRBV5-1, the J call TRBJ1-2; 9 bases align to TRBD1. This CDR3 contains 14 residues. The junction had 5 bases not matched to a gene; V was cut back by 3 bases and J by 5 bases. In germline, CDR1 is SGHRS, CDR2 YFSETQ.

This chain uses TRBV6-6 with TRBJ2-1; 8 bases line up with TRBD1. Germline V gives CDR1 MNHNY, CDR2 SVGAGI (reference sequence). The CDR3 runs to 16 residues. The junction had 11 bases not matched to a gene; V was cut back by 8 bases and J by 2 bases. The CDR3 spells CASPPVGDRTYNEQFF. CDR3 in DNA: TGTGCCAGCCCGCCGGTCGGGGACAGGACCTACAATGAGCAGTTCTTC.

The V gene is TRBV30, the J gene TRBJ2-3; TRBD2 matches at 11 bases. The CDR3 has 15 amino acids. Germline CDR1 and CDR2: GTSNPN and SVGIG (reference sequence). The V gene end was trimmed by 0 bases and the J gene end by 4 bases; junction bases not matched to a gene: 3. DNA for the CDR3: TGTGCCTGGAGTGTAGTAGCGGGGGGGCCAGATACGCAGTATTTT. Translated: CAWSVVAGGPDTQYF.

The J gene is TRBJ2-1, the V gene TRBV10-3, with D unclear. Trimming stripped 6 bases from V and 6 bases from J, with 27 bases between. Germline CDR1 is ENHRY and CDR2 is SYGVKD. The CDR3 extends over 18 amino acids. In nucleotides, the CDR3 is TGTGCCATCAGCCAACGATCCCCGACATCTCTCGGCTCCAATGAGCAGTTCTTC. Translation: CAISQRSPTSLGSNEQFF.

The chain couples TRBV6-4 to TRBJ2-1, with a tentative D call TRBD2 (6 bases). From germline, CDR1 is MRHNA and CDR2 SNTAGT. Between the trimmed V and J ends, which lost 6 bases and 8 bases, there was a span of 17 bases. CDR3 size: 14 residues. CDR3 sequence: CASSLSWEVHEQFF. The CDR3 DNA follows: TGTGCCAGCAGCCTTTCTTGGGAGGTCCATGAGCAGTTCTTC.

This chain connects TRBV2 to TRBJ1-1; possibly TRBD1 for D (5 bases). CDR1 is SNHLY, CDR2 FYNNEI, per germline. V lost 6 bases to trimming and J lost 3 bases, with 17 bases between them. This CDR3 comprises 15 residues. The chain's CDR3 is CASRAGLIGDTEAFF. For the CDR3, the DNA is TGTGCCAGCAGGGCAGGGCTCATTGGGGACACTGAAGCTTTCTTT. Full variable domain (remainder filled in from reference TRBV2 and TRBJ1-1): EPEVTQTPSHQVTQMGQEVILRCVPISNHLYFYWYRQILGQKVEFLVSFYNNEISEKSEIFDDQFSVERPDGSNFTLKIRSTKLEDSAMYFCASRAGLIGDTEAFFGQGTRLTVV.

V usage is TRBV7-6 and J usage is TRBJ2-3; 8 bases map to TRBD2. This CDR3 region has 17 residues. Germline trimming cut 2 bases from V and 6 bases from J; bases unmatched to any gene: 13. Germline CDR1 reads SGHVS; CDR2 reads FNYEAQ. CDR3 coding DNA: TGTGCCAGCAGCTTAAGAAGCGGGGGCCTCTCCTGGGATACGCAGTATTTT. It codes for CASSLRSGGLSWDTQYF.

The chain is built from TRBV29-1 and TRBJ1-3; 9 bases are a match to TRBD1. Germline loops: CDR1 SQVTM, CDR2 ANQGSEA. The CDR3 totals 14 residues. Germline trimming cut 6 bases from V and 2 bases from J; bases unmatched to any gene: 5. CDR3 region: CSVVTGGPGNTIYF. DNA of the CDR3: TGCAGCGTGGTCACAGGGGGCCCTGGAAACACCATATATTTT.

This chain links TRBV3-1 (or the pseudogene TRBV3-2) with TRBJ2-2; 12 positions match TRBD2. This CDR3 is 13 amino acids long. CDR1 is LGHDT, CDR2 YNNKEL, per germline (reference sequence). J lost 15 bases, V lost 0 bases, and 2 bases had no gene match. In DNA, the CDR3 is TGTGCCAGCAGCCAAGAGCCTAGCGGGAGGGTGTTTTTT. This codes for CASSQEPSGRVFF.

The rearrangement joins TRBV2 to TRBJ2-1, with 7 bases matching TRBD2. The CDR3 consists of 13 residues. Looked up from germline, CDR1 is SNHLY and CDR2 is FYNNEI. Trimming at V came to 5 bases and at J to 7 bases, leaving 5 bases not matched to a gene. The CDR3 region is CASSLGEGNEQFF. The CDR3 coding sequence is TGTGCCAGCAGTCTAGGGGAGGGGAATGAGCAGTTCTTC.

The chain links TRBV5-7 to TRBJ1-2, with 7 nucleotides matching TRBD1. TRBV5-7 is recorded as an ORF, its role being uncertain. This CDR3 has 14 residues. Here the CDR3 reads CAIKNYRGTYGYTF. The CDR3 DNA follows: TGTGCAATCAAAAATTACAGGGGCACCTATGGCTACACCTTC.

This chain's CDR3 is CASSPGLAGGWEQFF. The DNA for the CDR3 is TGTGCCAGCAGCCCGGGACTAGCGGGGGGTTGGGAGCAGTTCTTC. The chain is built from TRBV7-9 and TRBJ2-1, with 15 bases that match TRBD2. V shed 5 bases and J 10 bases; nucleotides not matched to a gene: 6. The length of the CDR3 is 15 residues. Germline values: CDR1 SEHNR, CDR2 FQNEAQ (reference sequence).

V gene TRBV19 combines with J gene TRBJ1-3; possibly TRBD1 for D (6 bases). This CDR3 comprises 15 residues. The germline CDR1 and CDR2 sequences are LNHDA and SQIVND (reference sequence). V gave up 1 base and J gave up 0 bases, with 7 bases separating them. DNA for the CDR3: TGTGCCAGTAGTATAGGGACAGCCTCTGGAAACACCATATATTTT. Encoded protein: CASSIGTASGNTIYF.

The V and J genes are TRBV5-1 and TRBJ2-7; D might be TRBD2 (6 bases). The CDR3 is made up of 16 amino acids. Germline lookup yields CDR1 SGHRS and CDR2 YFSETQ. V dropped 0 bases and J dropped 0 bases, with 13 bases sitting between them. The chain's CDR3 is CASSLVIGGPSYEQYF. In nucleotides, the CDR3 is TGCGCCAGCAGCTTGGTTATCGGGGGTCCCTCCTACGAGCAGTACTTC.